The 20 T cell receptor beta chains given below trace back to one sample, sequenced in a study of cytomegalovirus exposure and HLA in healthy donors. Researchers ran the PCR with 60 Vbeta and 13 Jbeta primers. Method: immunoSEQ multiplex PCR; TCRdb's copy keeps in-frame clones and lacks some. The sample has around 80,000 clones, approximately 60% seen once. The sample comprised PBMCs. All receptors come from a male donor in good health and CMV-seropositive.

The V and J genes are TRBV9 and TRBJ2-3; 8 nucleotides line up with TRBD1. V shed 3 bases and J 4 bases; nucleotides not matched to a gene: 4. This CDR3 spans 14 amino acids. Germline V gene data show CDR1 as SGDLS and CDR2 as YYNGEE. The CDR3 region has the DNA TGTGCCAGCAGCGCGACAGGGGTTGCAGATACGCAGTATTTT. Its protein product is CASSATGVADTQYF.

In this sample, this clone turned up once. This chain links TRBV7-9 with TRBJ1-2; D uncertain. The CDR3 has 13 amino acids. Deletions cut 5 bases from V and 8 bases from J, with 15 bases between. Germline loops: CDR1 SEHNR, CDR2 FQNEAQ (reference sequence). CDR3 residues: CASSLRGGNGYTF. The CDR3 region has the DNA TGTGCCAGCAGCCTGCGGGGAGGGAACGGCTACACCTTC.

This clone was found a few times. The chain employs TRBV6-5 and TRBJ2-7; 13 bases align to TRBD2. Germline V gene sequence: CDR1 MNHEY, CDR2 SVGAGI. With V trimmed by 2 bases and J by 4 bases, 5 bases remained unmatched. This CDR3 region has 16 residues. The DNA of the CDR3 is TGTGCCAGCAGTTACGCTCCGGGACTAGCGGGGTACGAGCAGTACTTC. It encodes CASSYAPGLAGYEQYF.

The chain is built from TRBV20-1 and TRBJ2-7; D may be TRBD1 (6 bases). The V end lost 0 bases, the J end lost 10 bases, and 10 bases lay between the germline ends. The CDR3 is made up of 11 amino acids. CDR1 and CDR2 (germline): DFQATT, SNEGSKA (reference sequence). Here the CDR3 reads CSAREDRSQYF. The CDR3 DNA reads TGCAGTGCTAGAGAAGACAGGTCACAGTACTTC.

In this sample, this clone turned up a few times. This chain links TRBV19 with TRBJ1-1, with 7 bases matching TRBD1. V lost 7 bases and J lost 0; bases outside the gene matches: 8. Germline V lookup: CDR1 LNHDA, CDR2 SQIVND (reference sequence). This CDR3 is 15 amino acids long. DNA for the CDR3: TGTGCCAGTACTTCAGGGGGAGCCTTGAACACTGAAGCTTTCTTT. The encoded protein is CASTSGGALNTEAFF.

This clone appeared a few times. The chain employs TRBV6-6 and TRBJ1-1, with TRBD1 identical over 8 bases. V was pared by 0 bases and J by 1 base, with 4 bases of the junction left unmatched. This CDR3 is built from 16 residues. Per the germline V gene, CDR1 is MNHNY and CDR2 is SVGAGI (reference sequence). DNA for the CDR3: TGTGCCAGCAGTTACTCGTCAGGGGGCAGGAACACTGAAGCTTTCTTT. Protein sequence: CASSYSSGGRNTEAFF.

This sequence joins TRBV5-4 and TRBJ2-3, with 11 bases identical to TRBD1. The CDR3 has 15 amino acids. The trim removed 2 bases at V and 6 bases at J, leaving 5 bases unmatched. Germline-derived CDR1 and CDR2 are SGHNT and YYREEE (reference sequence). Here the CDR3 reads CASSFDGQGADTQYF. The CDR3 DNA reads TGTGCCAGCAGCTTTGACGGACAGGGGGCTGATACGCAGTATTTT.

V is TRBV6-5 and J is TRBJ2-7; D perhaps matches TRBD2 (5 bases). This CDR3 contains 12 residues. Deletions cut 10 bases from V and 6 bases from J, with 16 bases between. Germline CDR1 and CDR2: MNHEY and SVGAGI. The CDR3 spells CATRSDGGEQYF. CDR3 coding DNA: TGTGCCACCAGGTCTGACGGAGGCGAGCAGTACTTC.

The chain links TRBV6-6 to TRBJ2-2; D may be TRBD1 (5 bases). The germline V gene encodes CDR1 MNHNY and CDR2 SVGAGI (reference sequence). With 2 bases removed from V and 4 bases from J, the gap between germline ends came to 11 bases. The CDR3 is 15 residues long. CDR3 coding DNA: TGTGCCAGCAGTTACGCAGGGTTCAGCACCGGGGAGCTGTTTTTT. The encoded protein is CASSYAGFSTGELFF.

The CDR3 here is CASRVQGPTGEAFF. CDR3 DNA: TGTGCCAGCAGGGTACAGGGACCGACTGGTGAAGCTTTCTTT. This chain uses TRBV6-1 with TRBJ1-1; TRBD1 might be the D (6 bases). Per germline, CDR1 MNHNS and CDR2 SASEGT. Trimming left V 6 bases short and J 7 bases short, with 18 bases between. CDR3 length: 14 amino acids.

This clone occurred a few times. The rearrangement uses TRBV4-3 and TRBJ2-5, with 7 bases aligning to TRBD1. With V trimmed by 4 bases and J by 5 bases, 7 bases remained unmatched. Germline V CDR1 and CDR2: LGHNA, YSLEER. CDR3 length: 14 amino acids. CDR3 sequence reads: CASSPSGQRETQYF. The DNA of the CDR3 is TGCGCCAGCAGCCCTTCGGGACAGAGGGAGACCCAGTACTTC.

The rearrangement links TRBV7-2 to TRBJ1-4; TRBD1 agrees at 8 bases. With V trimmed by 6 bases and J by 8 bases, 11 bases remained unmatched. This CDR3 comprises 15 residues. Germline V gives CDR1 SGHTA, CDR2 FQGNSA. The CDR3 coding sequence is TGTGCCAGCAGGTACCAGGGACAGGTTGAAGAAAAACTGTTTTTT. Translation gives CASRYQGQVEEKLFF.

CDR3 protein: CAWSPLGLPDTQYF. Written as DNA, the CDR3 is TGTGCCTGGAGCCCACTCGGACTTCCAGATACGCAGTATTTT. The J gene is TRBJ2-3, the V gene TRBV30; D perhaps matches TRBD2 (5 bases). This CDR3 is built from 14 residues. V was trimmed by 3 bases and J by 4 bases, leaving 14 bases between them. The germline gives CDR1 GTSNPN, CDR2 SVGIG (reference sequence).

The chain joins TRBV28 to TRBJ2-7; D remains unclear. Germline CDR1 reads MDHEN; CDR2 reads SYDVKM. This CDR3 contains 13 residues. With 1 base removed from V and 4 bases from J, the gap between germline ends came to 8 bases. The DNA of the CDR3 is TGTGCCAGCAGTTTATCCTCTCCTTACGAGCAGTACTTC. As protein: CASSLSSPYEQYF. The full variable domain, rest sourced from reference TRBV28 and TRBJ2-7, is DVKVTQSSRYLVKRTGEKVFLECVQDMDHENMFWYRQDPGLGLRLIYFSYDVKMKEKGDIPEGYSVSREKKERFSLILESASTNQTSMYLCASSLSSPYEQYFGPGTRLTVT.

J is TRBJ2-7 and V is TRBV5-1; the D gene is possibly TRBD2 (6 bases). Germline CDR1 SGHRS, CDR2 YFSETQ. Trimming pared 1 base from V and 0 bases from J, leaving 11 bases between. This CDR3 is 15 amino acids long. CDR3 in amino acids: CASSLLGGFSYEQYF. Written as DNA, the CDR3 is TGCGCCAGCAGCTTGTTGGGAGGATTCTCCTACGAGCAGTACTTC.

The chain combines TRBV7-9 with TRBJ2-2; D uncertain. Germline V gene lookup returns CDR1 SEHNR and CDR2 FQNEAQ (reference sequence). CDR3 length: 12 amino acids. The V end lost 11 bases, the J end lost 6 bases, and 13 bases lay between the germline ends. The CDR3 reads CAGPLDSGELFF. In DNA form, the CDR3 reads TGTGCCGGCCCGTTAGACTCCGGGGAGCTGTTTTTT. Full variable domain (rest looked up from reference TRBV7-9 and TRBJ2-2): DTGVSQNPRHKITKRGQNVTFRCDPISEHNRLYWYRQTLGQGPEFLTYFQNEAQLEKSRLLSDRFSAERPKGSFSTLEIQRTEQGDSAMYLCAGPLDSGELFFGEGSRLTVL.

The chain recombines TRBV9 with TRBJ2-1, with a tentative D call TRBD1 (5 bases). The germline CDR1 and CDR2 sequences are SGDLS and YYNGEE. Between the trimmed V and J ends, which lost 6 bases and 5 bases, there was a span of 18 bases. CDR3 length equals 15 residues. The CDR3 loop reads CASTLSGLQDNEQFF. CDR3 in DNA: TGTGCCAGCACCCTTTCAGGGCTGCAAGACAATGAGCAGTTCTTC.

The V gene is TRBV5-1, the J gene TRBJ2-1, with 13 bases identical to TRBD2. Trimming took 0 bases from V and 6 from J; bases not matched to a gene: 3. This CDR3 contains 16 residues. CDR1 and CDR2 from the germline V gene are SGHRS and YFSETQ. CDR3 amino acids: CASSLEGTSGINEQFF. CDR3 DNA: TGCGCCAGCAGCTTGGAAGGGACTAGCGGGATCAATGAGCAGTTCTTC.

The rearrangement joins TRBV6-1 to TRBJ2-3, with D possibly matching TRBD1 (5 bases). Germline V gives CDR1 MNHNS, CDR2 SASEGT. The CDR3 is 13 residues long. Trimming cost V 5 bases and J 0 bases, with 6 bases left between them. CDR3 amino acids: CASSPGSTDTQYF. The DNA of the CDR3 is TGTGCCAGCAGTCCAGGGAGCACAGATACGCAGTATTTT.

The rearrangement uses TRBV6-5 and TRBJ1-6, with D uncertain. Per germline, CDR1 MNHEY and CDR2 SVGAGI. V lost 0 bases, J lost 3 bases, and 9 bases lay in between. CDR3 size: 16 residues. CDR3 DNA sequence: TGTGCCAGCAGTTACTCGGGTAGAGGCTATAATTCACCCCTCCACTTT. Amino acid sequence: CASSYSGRGYNSPLHF.